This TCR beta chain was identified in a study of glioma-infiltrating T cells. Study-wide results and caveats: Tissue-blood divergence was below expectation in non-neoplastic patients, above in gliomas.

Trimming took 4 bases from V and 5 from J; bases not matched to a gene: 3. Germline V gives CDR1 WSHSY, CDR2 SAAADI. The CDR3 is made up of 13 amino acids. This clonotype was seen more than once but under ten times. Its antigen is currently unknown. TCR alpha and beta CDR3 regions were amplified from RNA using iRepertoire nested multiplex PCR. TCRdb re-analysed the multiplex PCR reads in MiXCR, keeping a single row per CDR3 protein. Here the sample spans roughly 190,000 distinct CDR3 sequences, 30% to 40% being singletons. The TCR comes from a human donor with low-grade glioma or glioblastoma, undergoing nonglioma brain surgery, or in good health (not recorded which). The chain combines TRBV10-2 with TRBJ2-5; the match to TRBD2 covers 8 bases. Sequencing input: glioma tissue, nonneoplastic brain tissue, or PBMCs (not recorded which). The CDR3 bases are TGCGCCAGCAGTGTAGGGACTAGTGAGACCCAGTACTTC. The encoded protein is CASSVGTSETQYF.